This T cell receptor (beta chain) was identified in a study of cytotoxic CD8 clonotypes in ibrutinib-treated CLL. Study-level points and caveats: Clonality grew at ibrutinib response; at progression, it decreased back toward baseline. Contraction or stability on treatment characterized the public clonotypes, which were uncommon.

V was pared by 6 bases and J by 7 bases, with 13 bases between. CDR3 length: 13 amino acids. Germline-derived CDR1 and CDR2 are LNHDA and SQIVND (reference sequence). Cryopreserved PBMCs supplied about 2.1 micrograms of genomic DNA for TCR beta libraries. As for this clone: The antigen remains undetermined.

Profiling relied on immunoSEQ multiplex PCR, and the TCRdb table lists in-frame clones only, not all of them. Among roughly 200,000 clones listed, roughly 65% were seen once. The sample was PBMCs, taken after 12 months of ibrutinib treatment. The sequence was obtained from a human donor with chronic lymphocytic leukemia. The chain couples TRBV19 to TRBJ1-5, with D perhaps matching TRBD1 (6 bases). CDR3 region: CASSTQGGQPQHF. CDR3 coding DNA: TGTGCCAGTAGCACACAGGGTGGGCAGCCCCAGCATTTT.